This note documents a single TCR beta chain sequence. What it recognizes is unknown. The data are from a study of cytomegalovirus exposure and HLA in healthy donors. Study context: For the roughly 400 genotyped donors, more than 65% fell within the Caucasian-associated ancestry cluster.

The germline gives CDR1 LNHNV, CDR2 YYDKDF (reference sequence). The ends lost 5 bases at V and 11 bases at J; junction bases unmatched: 14. CDR3 length: 14 amino acids. The study's findings and limits: Across HLA loci, a later analysis found differing TCR association rates, with DRB1 most and HLA-C fewest.

This PCR relied on a set of 60 Vbeta primers and 13 Jbeta primers. Only in-frame clones appear in the TCRdb table, and some are missing; sequencing was by immunoSEQ multiplex PCR. The table shows approximately 61,000 clones, with about four fifths occurring only once. The specimen was PBMCs. The chain uses TRBV15 and TRBJ1-2; 7 bases are a match to TRBD1. This receptor was identified in a young man in good health and CMV-seropositive. The CDR3 spells CATSGSNFDREYTF. The CDR3 DNA is TGTGCCACCAGCGGGTCGAATTTCGACAGGGAATACACCTTC.